The T cell receptor (beta chain) described here comes from a study of blood T cell repertoires in COVID-19. Overall study: Samples of COVID-19 (acute and convalescent) were obtained from the United States, Italy and Spain.

In the original workflow: Estimation of nucleated cell counts relied on the amplification of reference gene primers. Clones were read by immunoSEQ multiplex PCR, and TCRdb kept only the in-frame ones, dropping some. V and J calls and clone size follow that table, whereas D and trimming were derived from the DNA. Of about 210,000 clones detected, roughly 94% appear once; the ten largest clones hold around 1.2%. The source is a man younger than 40 with acute or convalescent COVID-19. Sequencing used peripheral blood.

The DNA of the CDR3 is TGTGCCAGCAGCCAAGGGCCGGGACAGAATAATTCACCCCTCCACTTT. It yields the protein CASSQGPGQNNSPLHF. The V call is TRBV14, the J call TRBJ1-6; 7 bases agree with TRBD1. The V gene end was trimmed by 1 base and the J gene end by 5 bases; junction bases not matched to a gene: 5. Germline V gene sequence: CDR1 SGHDN, CDR2 FVKESK. The CDR3 has 16 amino acids.